This T cell receptor beta chain was observed in a study of blood T cell repertoires in COVID-19. Study background: The origin of the acute and convalescent COVID-19 samples was the United States, Italy and Spain.

This clone appeared once. Original methodology: Amplifying reference gene primers gave estimates of nucleated cell counts. Assay: immunoSEQ multiplex PCR; the TCRdb copy retains only in-frame clones and omits some. V and J calls and clone size come straight from that table; D and trimming were deduced from the DNA. The table has over 70,000 clones, 80% to 90% seen once. CDR3 size: 13 residues. V lost 5 bases and J 6 bases, leaving 13 bases between the germline ends. Sequenced: peripheral blood. This TCR was sampled from a man in his 60s with COVID-19, enrolled during active disease. The chain recombines TRBV12-3 or TRBV12-4 with TRBJ1-1; D is perhaps TRBD1 (5 bases). CDR3: CASSSLGDSEAFF. CDR3 sequence (DNA): TGTGCCAGCAGTAGCCTGGGGGACTCTGAAGCTTTCTTT.